Each of the 21 T cell receptor beta chains below was sequenced from the same sample in a study of T cell changes during pregnancy in multiple sclerosis (dated by TCRdb to the late 2010s). The library was prepared using the immunoSEQ multiplex PCR assay. TCRdb limited this immuneACCESS table to in-frame rearrangements with V and J called. A share of clones is missing; checked studies link under half to unresolved V genes, and the rest is unexplained. The sample contains roughly 36,000 clones, about nine tenths of them found a single time. In total, the top ten clones hold 5% to 6.5% of the sample. This material consisted of CD8+ T cells from peripheral blood mononuclear cells, taken in the second trimester of pregnancy. The receptor source for this set is a female donor with multiple sclerosis, enrolled in a pregnancy study.

This chain uses TRBV7-3 with TRBJ2-3; a possible D gene is TRBD2 (6 bases). The CDR3 consists of 16 residues. Germline V gene sequence: CDR1 SGHTA, CDR2 FQGTGA. Trimming shortened V by 3 bases and J by 0 bases, and 13 bases separated the two germline ends. The CDR3 loop is CASSFSGELSTDTQYF. The CDR3 coding sequence is TGTGCCAGCAGCTTTTCGGGGGAACTTAGCACAGATACGCAGTATTTT.

In its sample, this clone was seen a few times. Here the CDR3 DNA reads TGCGCCAGCAGTGGGACTAGCGCGGCCTACGAGCAGTACTTC. Protein sequence: CASSGTSAAYEQYF. The V call is TRBV10-1, the J call TRBJ2-7; 9 nucleotides agree with TRBD2. Germline V gives CDR1 WNHNN, CDR2 SYGVQD (reference sequence). The CDR3 has 14 residues. The J segment lost 2 bases and the V segment lost 4 bases, leaving 3 bases of the junction unmatched.

The rearrangement joins TRBV2 to TRBJ2-2, with D uncertain. CDR1 SNHLY and CDR2 FYNNEI come from the germline V gene. This CDR3 is built from 14 residues. Trimming took 6 bases from V and 0 from J, leaving 8 bases between them. The CDR3 region is CASRSLSNTGELFF. In DNA form, the CDR3 reads TGTGCCAGCAGGTCCCTCTCGAACACCGGGGAGCTGTTTTTT. The complete variable domain, with remaining parts taken from reference TRBV2 and TRBJ2-2, reads EPEVTQTPSHQVTQMGQEVILRCVPISNHLYFYWYRQILGQKVEFLVSFYNNEISEKSEIFDDQFSVERPDGSNFTLKIRSTKLEDSAMYFCASRSLSNTGELFFGEGSRLTVL.

The V and J genes are TRBV9 and TRBJ2-1, with TRBD2 identical over 10 bases. Germline V lookup: CDR1 SGDLS, CDR2 YYNGEE. V lost 4 bases and J lost 6; bases outside the gene matches: 10. The CDR3 has 16 amino acids. The CDR3 DNA sequence: TGTGCCAGCAGCCCTCCGGGACTAGCGAGTCCCAATGAGCAGTTCTTC. Protein: CASSPPGLASPNEQFF. Based on the CDR3 plus reference TRBV9 and TRBJ2-1, the full variable domain is DSGVTQTPKHLITATGQRVTLRCSPRSGDLSVYWYQQSLDQGLQFLIQYYNGEERAKGNILERFSAQQFPDLHSELNLSSLELGDSALYFCASSPPGLASPNEQFFGPGTRLTVL.

V and J are TRBV12-2 and TRBJ2-7; the D call TRBD2 from the table was never checked on the DNA. TRBV12-2 has pseudogene status. This CDR3 spans 14 amino acids. CDR3 nucleotide sequence: TGTGCAAGTCGCTTAGAACGGGGACTCTACGAGCAGTACTTC. Its translation: CASRLERGLYEQYF.

The chain couples TRBV6-1 to TRBJ1-3, with D perhaps TRBD1 (5 bases). CDR1 and CDR2 from the germline V gene are MNHNS and SASEGT. The CDR3 is 15 amino acids. Trimming took off 1 base at V and 1 base at J, with 8 bases between the two ends. In DNA, the CDR3 is TGTGCCAGCAGTGAAGGGGCAGGGTCTGGAAACACCATATATTTT. It yields the protein CASSEGAGSGNTIYF.

CDR3 DNA sequence: TGTGCCAGCAGCTCTGCTAATCGGGGGGCGTATCAGCCCCAGCATTTT. Protein: CASSSANRGAYQPQHF. The rearrangement links TRBV5-8 to TRBJ1-5; weak D call: TRBD1 (6 bases). This CDR3 has 16 amino acids. Trimming cost V 3 bases and J 5 bases, with 18 bases left between them. CDR1 SGHTS and CDR2 YDEGEE come from the germline V gene.

The chain joins TRBV30 to TRBJ2-2; D is perhaps TRBD2 (5 bases). V gave up 3 bases and J gave up 6 bases, with 14 bases separating them. Germline-derived CDR1 and CDR2 are GTSNPN and SVGIG (reference sequence). The CDR3 has 14 amino acids. CDR3 DNA: TGTGCCTGGAGCCCTCCGGGGATTCCCGGGGAGCTGTTTTTT. It yields the protein CAWSPPGIPGELFF.

The chain joins TRBV4-3 to TRBJ2-1; TRBD1 aligns across 7 bases. With 0 bases clipped from V and 8 bases from J, the junction kept 13 bases outside the gene matches. Germline loops: CDR1 LGHNA, CDR2 YSLEER. The CDR3 totals 17 residues. CDR3 nucleotides: TGCGCCAGCAGCCAAGATCTTGACAGGGTCCTTTCCCATGAGCAGTTCTTC. Translation: CASSQDLDRVLSHEQFF.

V usage is TRBV10-2 and J usage is TRBJ2-3; D is perhaps TRBD1 (6 bases). Germline CDR1 reads WSHSY; CDR2 reads SAAADI. The V end was cut by 3 bases, the J end by 2 bases, with 15 bases between. This CDR3 is built from 16 residues. The CDR3 DNA reads TGCGCCAGCAGTGAAGCAAGACAGGACCCCACAGATACGCAGTATTTT. Translation: CASSEARQDPTDTQYF.

The chain employs TRBV7-3 and TRBJ2-7, with 8 bases that match TRBD1. Looked up from germline, CDR1 is SGHTA and CDR2 is FQGTGA. This CDR3 region has 15 residues. The J segment lost 3 bases and the V segment lost 5 bases, leaving 9 bases of the junction unmatched. The CDR3 bases are TGTGCCAGCAGCATAAACAGGGGGTATGACTACGAGCAGTACTTC. This sequence encodes CASSINRGYDYEQYF.

The chain is built from TRBV4-1 and TRBJ2-3, with 9 bases matching TRBD2. V dropped 4 bases and J dropped 4; count of bases not matched to a gene: 3. CDR3 size: 14 residues. Germline loops: CDR1 MGHRA, CDR2 YSYEKL. CDR3 region: CASSPSGDPDTQYF. CDR3 coding DNA: TGCGCCAGCAGCCCTAGCGGGGACCCAGATACGCAGTATTTT.

The chain joins TRBV6-5 to TRBJ1-2, with 9 bases lining up with TRBD1. V was clipped by 5 bases and J by 7 bases; unmatched bases: 11. The CDR3 contains 15 residues. The germline V gene has CDR1 MNHEY and CDR2 SVGAGI. The CDR3 DNA sequence: TGTGCCAGCAGTACACCGGGACAGGGTTTCGGTGGCTACACCTTC. This translates into CASSTPGQGFGGYTF.

In its sample, this clone is medium-sized. The chain employs TRBV29-1 and TRBJ1-1; maybe TRBD1 (5 bases). V was trimmed by 6 bases and J by 4 bases, leaving 15 bases between them. The CDR3 sequence is 13 residues long. Germline lookup yields CDR1 SQVTM and CDR2 ANQGSEA. The CDR3 coding sequence is TGCAGCGTGGTTAAAGGGGAAGGCACTGAAGCTTTCTTT. It encodes CSVVKGEGTEAFF.

The gene calls are TRBV25-1 and TRBJ2-1; D not certain. The V gene's germline CDR1 is MGHDK and CDR2 SYGVNS. V was pared by 5 bases and J by 6 bases, with 5 bases between. This CDR3 spans 11 amino acids. In nucleotides, the CDR3 is TGTGCCAGCAGTCCCCTCAATGAGCAGTTCTTC. Its protein product is CASSPLNEQFF.

The chain links TRBV10-1 to TRBJ1-1; maybe TRBD1 (6 bases). The CDR3 consists of 16 residues. CDR1 WNHNN and CDR2 SYGVQD come from the germline V gene (reference sequence). Trimming took 2 bases from V and 1 from J, leaving 14 bases between them. CDR3 amino acids: CASSEVRGGRNTEAFF. Here the CDR3 DNA reads TGCGCCAGCAGTGAGGTCAGGGGAGGGAGGAACACTGAAGCTTTCTTT.

The rearrangement uses TRBV10-2 and TRBJ2-1, with 7 bases identical to TRBD2. Unmatched junction bases numbered 6, after V lost 6 bases and J lost 7 bases. The germline CDR1 and CDR2 sequences are WSHSY and SAAADI. The CDR3 runs 13 residues. CDR3 nucleotide sequence: TGCGCCAGCAGGGCGGGAGTGGAGAATGAGCAGTTCTTC. It is translated as CASRAGVENEQFF.

This clone was seen a handful of times. The rearrangement joins TRBV7-2 to TRBJ2-7, with TRBD2 matching over 9 bases. Germline trimming cut 6 bases from V and 2 bases from J; bases unmatched to any gene: 8. The CDR3 consists of 15 residues. Per germline, CDR1 SGHTA and CDR2 FQGNSA. Here the CDR3 reads CASRIAGVGTYEQYF. The CDR3 DNA is TGTGCCAGCAGGATAGCGGGAGTCGGGACCTACGAGCAGTACTTC. The full variable domain, completed using reference TRBV7-2 and TRBJ2-7, is GAGVSQSPSNKVTEKGKDVELRCDPISGHTALYWYRQSLGQGLEFLIYFQGNSAPDKSGLPSDRFSAERTGGSVSTLTIQRTQQEDSAVYLCASRIAGVGTYEQYFGPGTRLTVT.

The chain carries TRBV27 and TRBJ2-7; 8 bases are shared with TRBD1. J lost 4 bases, V lost 1 base, and 6 bases had no gene match. The CDR3 covers 15 residues. Germline-derived CDR1 and CDR2 are MNHEY and SMNVEV (reference sequence). The DNA of the CDR3 is TGTGCCAGCAGTTTATTGGGACAGGAGGATTACGAGCAGTACTTC. Translation: CASSLLGQEDYEQYF.

This sequence joins TRBV27 and TRBJ2-3; TRBD1 matches 8 bases. Germline CDR1 reads MNHEY; CDR2 reads SMNVEV (reference sequence). The CDR3 runs to 17 residues. V trimming: 7 bases; J trimming: 5 bases; junction bases outside the gene matches: 17. The chain's CDR3 is CASTTIGTGGAEDTQYF. The DNA of the CDR3 is TGTGCCAGCACGACCATTGGGACAGGCGGTGCGGAAGATACGCAGTATTTT.

This rearrangement joins TRBV5-1 to TRBJ2-7; 7 bases are a match to TRBD2. CDR3 length equals 14 residues. Trimming cost V 0 bases and J 5 bases; bases outside gene matches: 5. The germline V gene has CDR1 SGHRS and CDR2 YFSETQ. CDR3: CASSLAAGIDEQYF. Here the CDR3 DNA reads TGCGCCAGCAGCTTGGCAGCGGGAATCGACGAGCAGTACTTC.